This TCR beta chain was captured by sequencing in a study of cytomegalovirus exposure and HLA in healthy donors. Notes on the study in general: Rarity characterized most TCR sequences, yet some public TCRs appeared in many donors.

The PCR made use of 60 Vbeta and 13 Jbeta primers. Data came from immunoSEQ multiplex PCR; TCRdb stores just in-frame clones and leaves some out. The table records about 130,000 clones, roughly 83% of them present only once. V lost 2 bases, J lost 3 bases, and 11 bases lay in between. This CDR3 region has 15 residues. The germline CDR1 and CDR2 sequences are SGHRS and YFSETQ. Comment on this clone: What it binds is unknown.

The chain is built from TRBV5-1 and TRBJ2-2; TRBD1 might be the D (6 bases). This TCR came from a young man in good health and CMV-seropositive. Sequences were obtained from PBMCs. CDR3 nucleotides: TGCGCCAGCAGCTTCCGGGACATATACACCGGGGAGCTGTTTTTT. This codes for CASSFRDIYTGELFF.